This passage covers 20 T cell receptor beta chains from one sample sequenced in a study of T-cell memory formation after mild COVID-19. TCRdb redid the calling of the 5' RACE reads with MiXCR, one entry per CDR3 protein. The sample consists of 250,000 to 300,000 distinct CDR3 sequences, under 20% of them appearing once. Sequenced: PBMCs or a T cell subset sorted from them (not recorded which). These TCRs come from a man between 18 and 29 years old who had mild COVID-19 (a few samples of this study predate the infection). Cell type and time point are not known.

This clonotype was picked up many times. The chain recombines TRBV7-3 with TRBJ1-5; D is unclear. Germline V gene data show CDR1 as SGHTA and CDR2 as FQGTGA. V was cut by 0 bases and J by 4 bases, with 4 bases left in between. The CDR3 spans 13 residues. In DNA form, the CDR3 reads TGTGCCAGCAGCTTAACGGTTAATCAGCCCCAGCATTTT. This gives the protein CASSLTVNQPQHF.

The CDR3 region has the DNA TGCAGTGCTAAGAGGGCCCCCCTCTACGAGCAGTACGTC. Translating it yields CSAKRAPLYEQYV. V and J are TRBV20-1 and TRBJ2-7, with D maybe TRBD2 (5 bases). The germline CDR1 and CDR2 sequences are DFQATT and SNEGSKA (reference sequence). Trimming shortened V by 4 bases and J by 3 bases, and 13 bases separated the two germline ends. The CDR3 consists of 13 residues.

The CDR3 is CASSSGVYGYTF. The DNA of the CDR3 is TGTGCCAGCAGCTCGGGAGTCTATGGCTACACCTTC. V usage is TRBV11-2 and J usage is TRBJ1-2; D gene unclear. The V end was cut by 4 bases, the J end by 4 bases, with 7 bases between. This CDR3 contains 12 residues. CDR1 SGHAT and CDR2 FQNNGV come from the germline V gene.

In this sample, this clonotype turned up a few times. The J gene is TRBJ2-7, the V gene TRBV4-3; D is undetermined. This CDR3 is 13 amino acids long. The germline gives CDR1 LGHNA, CDR2 YSLEER. The V and J ends lost 5 bases and 4 bases respectively, with 12 bases between them. CDR3 amino acids: CASSYRLAYEQYF. DNA for the CDR3: TGCGCCAGCAGCTACCGGCTCGCTTACGAGCAGTACTTC.

This clonotype has more than one count but fewer than ten. CDR3 amino acids: CASSFDPREKLFF. DNA of the CDR3: TGTGCCAGCAGCTTCGACCCGAGGGAAAAACTGTTTTTT. This chain links TRBV7-2 with TRBJ1-4; no firm D call. The CDR3 runs 13 residues. Per germline, CDR1 SGHTA and CDR2 FQGNSA. The ends were cut back, 3 bases at V and 8 bases at J, with 10 bases in the middle.

This clonotype appeared a few times. The rearrangement links TRBV25-1 to TRBJ2-5; 9 nucleotides line up with TRBD2. Germline trimming cut 4 bases from V and 3 bases from J; bases unmatched to any gene: 6. This CDR3 spans 15 amino acids. Germline CDR1 reads MGHDK; CDR2 reads SYGVNS. CDR3 in DNA: TGTGCCAGCAGTGCTAGCGGGGCCAAGGAAGAGACCCAGTACTTC. Translated, it gives CASSASGAKEETQYF.

In this sample, this clonotype turned up a few times. The V and J genes are TRBV12-3 or TRBV12-4 and TRBJ1-1; 10 nucleotides match TRBD1. After removal of 7 bases from V and 2 bases from J, the junction contained 4 bases not matched to a gene. This CDR3 has 14 residues. The CDR3 DNA reads as TGTGCCAGCAACAGACAGGGGGCAAACACTGAAGCTTTCTTT. Translating it yields CASNRQGANTEAFF.

This chain joins TRBV6-1 and TRBJ2-5, with 7 bases aligning to TRBD2. V lost 9 bases to trimming and J lost 3 bases; unmatched junction nucleotides: 10. Germline CDR1 is MNHNS and CDR2 is SASEGT. The CDR3 consists of 14 residues. As DNA, the CDR3 is TGTGCCAGAGGACTAGATCTTTGTAAAGAGACCCAGTACTTC. Amino acids: CARGLDLCKETQYF.

This clonotype was detected only a few times. CDR3 sequence reads: CASSPSQVRQPQHF. The CDR3 DNA follows: TGTGCCAGCAGCCCTTCCCAGGTTAGACAGCCCCAGCATTTT. V usage is TRBV7-2 and J usage is TRBJ1-5, with D unclear. Trimming took off 5 bases at V and 7 bases at J, with 15 bases between the two ends. Germline V lookup: CDR1 SGHTA, CDR2 FQGNSA. The CDR3 contains 14 residues.

This clonotype was detected only a few times. CDR3 DNA: TGTGCCAGCAGTTCCCGGGTCCCCCACGAGCAGTACTTC. Translated: CASSSRVPHEQYF. The V call is TRBV6-2 or TRBV6-3, the J call TRBJ2-7; D call uncertain. Trimming pared 4 bases from V and 5 bases from J, leaving 12 bases between. Looked up from germline, CDR1 is MNHEY and CDR2 is SVGEGT. This CDR3 is 13 amino acids long.

This clonotype was recorded a few times. This CDR3 is CSADPDGGSGNTIYF. Here the CDR3 DNA reads TGCAGTGCTGACCCCGACGGAGGGTCTGGAAACACCATATATTTT. The chain carries TRBV20-1 and TRBJ1-3; no definite D call. This CDR3 contains 15 residues. V was trimmed by 5 bases and J by 1 base, leaving 15 bases between them. Per germline, CDR1 DFQATT and CDR2 SNEGSKA (reference sequence).

The chain employs TRBV7-2 and TRBJ2-1, with 11 bases matching TRBD2. Germline loops: CDR1 SGHTA, CDR2 FQGNSA. This CDR3 comprises 16 residues. Losses at the gene ends were 5 bases for V and 4 bases for J; bases not matched to a gene: 7. CDR3 sequence (DNA): TGTGCCAGCAGCCCCCTAGCGGGGGGCCTTTACAATGAGCAGTTCTTC. It translates to CASSPLAGGLYNEQFF.

CDR3 nucleotides: TGTGCCAGCAGACCCTGGGGCAGCTCCTACGAGCAGTACTTC. Encoded protein: CASRPWGSSYEQYF. The chain has TRBV27 and TRBJ2-7; TRBD1 might be the D (5 bases). Looked up from germline, CDR1 is MNHEY and CDR2 is SMNVEV (reference sequence). V lost 6 bases and J lost 0, with 12 bases in between. The CDR3 has 14 residues.

V is TRBV7-9 and J is TRBJ1-2; no definite D call. The CDR3 totals 15 residues. Trimming stripped 5 bases from V and 4 bases from J, with 17 bases between. The germline CDR1 and CDR2 sequences are SEHNR and FQNEAQ (reference sequence). For the CDR3, the DNA is TGTGCCAGCAGCCCAGCGGCCCCGATCGTCTATGGCTACACCTTC. Its translation: CASSPAAPIVYGYTF.

The J gene is TRBJ2-3, the V gene TRBV27; unclear D gene. The germline V and J ends were trimmed by 5 bases and 6 bases, with 12 bases remaining between them. The CDR3 length is 13 residues. Looked up from germline, CDR1 is MNHEY and CDR2 is SMNVEV (reference sequence). In DNA, the CDR3 is TGTGCCAGCAGTGGACGCCCGAGGGATACGCAGTATTTT. It translates to CASSGRPRDTQYF.

This clonotype has only a few counts. The genes are TRBV5-1 and TRBJ1-2, with D perhaps TRBD1 (5 bases). The CDR3 is 14 amino acids. V gave up 2 bases and J gave up 4 bases, with 12 bases separating them. Germline CDR1 reads SGHRS; CDR2 reads YFSETQ. The CDR3 sequence is CASSLVPGTYGYTF. The CDR3 DNA follows: TGCGCCAGCAGCTTAGTTCCAGGGACCTATGGCTACACCTTC. Full variable domain (missing parts from reference TRBV5-1 and TRBJ1-2): KAGVTQTPRYLIKTRGQQVTLSCSPISGHRSVSWYQQTPGQGLQFLFEYFSETQRNKGNFPGRFSGRQFSNSRSEMNVSTLELGDSALYLCASSLVPGTYGYTFGSGTRLTVV.

The gene calls are TRBV14 and TRBJ2-1, with D perhaps assigned TRBD1 or TRBD2 (5 bases each). In germline, CDR1 is SGHDN, CDR2 FVKESK. V lost 4 bases and J lost 1, with 23 bases in between. The length of the CDR3 is 19 residues. The CDR3 region is CASSLSGTELTGSYNEQFF. CDR3 in DNA: TGTGCCAGCAGCCTGTCGGGGACCGAACTAACTGGGTCCTACAATGAGCAGTTCTTC.

This clonotype was detected a few times. The V gene is TRBV28, the J gene TRBJ2-3; 9 bases fit TRBD2. CDR3 length equals 15 residues. Germline CDR1 reads MDHEN; CDR2 reads SYDVKM. Trimming took 6 bases from V and 5 from J; bases not matched to a gene: 9. This chain's CDR3 is CASSPDGLALDTQYF. The CDR3 bases are TGTGCCAGCAGCCCTGACGGACTAGCGCTAGATACGCAGTATTTT.

This clonotype was counted a few times. The chain links TRBV3-1 to TRBJ2-1; 8 bases are a match to TRBD2. Germline CDR1 is LGHDT and CDR2 is YNNKEL (reference sequence). The CDR3 runs 15 residues. The V and J ends lost 5 bases and 5 bases, in that order; junction bases with no gene match: 8. CDR3 sequence (DNA): TGTGCCAGCAGCGACTATCGGGGGGGACACAATGAGCAGTTCTTC. As protein: CASSDYRGGHNEQFF.

The chain recombines TRBV24-1 with TRBJ1-1; D might be TRBD1 (6 bases). The CDR3 is made up of 16 amino acids. From germline, CDR1 is KGHDR and CDR2 SFDVKD. V was shortened by 4 bases and J by 7 bases, with 21 bases between the two germline ends. In DNA, the CDR3 is TGTGCCACCAGTGACCGAGGGAGACAGGTCTGGAATGAAGCTTTCTTT. Translating gives CATSDRGRQVWNEAFF.